These 24 T cell receptor beta chains share one sample of origin, sequenced in a study of beta chain features in type 1 diabetes. Their cognate antigens are unknown. What was sequenced were expressed TCRB transcripts, since all of the isolated RNA had been reverse transcribed. Libraries were prepared by immunoSEQ multiplex PCR; TCRdb keeps only in-frame clonotypes and omits some of them. The data contain 200,000 to 300,000 clones, roughly a tenth of them seen just once; the ten biggest clones take up 0.017%. Study results and limitations: For Type 1 diabetes patients, all four CD4+ subsets carried TCRB CDR3s that were moderately but significantly shorter.

Material for sequencing was naive CD4+ T cells from blood. Receptor source: a man aged 25 to 45 with type 1 diabetes.

This clone was observed a handful of times. V usage is TRBV29-1 and J usage is TRBJ2-3; TRBD2 might be the D (6 bases). Trimming took 3 bases from V and 7 from J, leaving 14 bases between them. CDR3 length equals 13 residues. Germline V CDR1 and CDR2: SQVTM, ANQGSEA. CDR3 region: CSVDSRGFYTQYF. The DNA for the CDR3 is TGCAGCGTTGACTCTCGGGGGTTCTATACGCAGTATTTT.

This chain connects TRBV29-1 to TRBJ1-1; possibly TRBD1 for D (5 bases). The germline CDR1 and CDR2 sequences are SQVTM and ANQGSEA. Trimming removed 6 bases at V and 3 bases at J, with 14 bases between. The CDR3 length is 13 residues. The CDR3 DNA reads TGCAGCGTGGGGGGGAGGACGGACACTGAAGCTTTCTTT. It codes for CSVGGRTDTEAFF.

This clone was counted only a few times. The CDR3 is CASRDRESPLHF. Here the CDR3 DNA reads TGTGCCAGCAGGGACAGGGAATCACCCCTCCACTTT. The V and J genes are TRBV2 and TRBJ1-6, with TRBD1 matching over 8 bases. Germline CDR1 and CDR2: SNHLY and FYNNEI. Unmatched junction bases numbered 2, after V lost 6 bases and J lost 10 bases. The CDR3 spans 12 residues.

The chain employs TRBV18 and TRBJ1-5; D is undetermined. This CDR3 has 18 amino acids. V lost 5 bases and J 0 bases, leaving 20 bases between the germline ends. CDR1 KGHSH and CDR2 LQKENI come from the germline V gene. The CDR3 sequence: CASSYEGRASYSNQPQHF. The DNA of the CDR3 is TGTGCCAGCTCATACGAGGGCCGCGCCTCTTATAGCAATCAGCCCCAGCATTTT.

V usage is TRBV29-1 and J usage is TRBJ2-1, with 12 bases that match TRBD2. After removal of 4 bases from V and 2 bases from J, the junction contained 15 bases not matched to a gene. The CDR3 extends over 19 amino acids. Germline V CDR1 and CDR2: SQVTM, ANQGSEA. CDR3 bases: TGCAGCGTTGCCGGGACTAGCGGGCCTCTCAGAACGCCCTACAATGAGCAGTTCTTC. It specifies CSVAGTSGPLRTPYNEQFF.

The V call is TRBV4-1, the J call TRBJ2-7, with D perhaps TRBD2 (6 bases). In germline, CDR1 is MGHRA, CDR2 YSYEKL. V lost 4 bases to trimming and J lost 1 base, with 11 bases between them. The CDR3 loop spans 14 amino acids. CDR3 in amino acids: CASSRDLFSYEQYF. The CDR3 DNA is TGCGCCAGCAGCCGGGACTTATTTTCCTACGAGCAGTACTTC.

CDR3 protein: CASSVGDRGYSGELFF. The CDR3, as DNA: TGCGCCAGCAGCGTTGGTGACAGGGGATACTCCGGGGAGCTGTTTTTT. This chain connects TRBV5-1 to TRBJ2-2; TRBD1 aligns across 8 bases. CDR1 is SGHRS and CDR2 is YFSETQ in the germline V gene. V gave up 4 bases and J gave up 6 bases; unmatched junction bases: 11. The CDR3 is 16 amino acids.

The chain is built from TRBV11-2 and TRBJ2-4; TRBD2 is a possible D gene (6 bases). Germline V gene sequence: CDR1 SGHAT, CDR2 FQNNGV. This CDR3 is 14 amino acids long. V was pared by 8 bases and J by 3 bases, with 14 bases between. CDR3 DNA: TGTGCCAGCCGCCAGGTGCGGGGCAAAAACATTCAGTACTTC. Translating gives CASRQVRGKNIQYF.

The chain links TRBV11-2 to TRBJ2-1, with TRBD2 matching 8 bases. Germline CDR1 is SGHAT and CDR2 is FQNNGV. CDR3 length equals 12 residues. The junction had 6 bases not matched to a gene; V was cut back by 1 base and J by 16 bases. The CDR3 DNA reads TGTGCCAGCAGCTTAGTTGGGACTAGAGGCTTCTTC. Protein: CASSLVGTRGFF. Using reference TRBV11-2 and TRBJ2-1 for the parts outside the CDR3, the full variable domain is EAGVAQSPRYKIIEKRQSVAFWCNPISGHATLYWYQQILGQGPKLLIQFQNNGVVDDSQLPKDRFSAERLKGVDSTLKIQPAKLEDSAVYLCASSLVGTRGFFGPGTRLTVL.

The CDR3 is CASSSRDRNFYEQYF. The CDR3 DNA reads as TGTGCCAGCAGTTCCCGGGACAGAAATTTCTACGAGCAGTACTTC. J is TRBJ2-7 and V is TRBV27; TRBD1 agrees at 7 bases. The CDR3 has 15 amino acids. V was clipped by 4 bases and J by 3 bases; unmatched bases: 9. The germline V gene encodes CDR1 MNHEY and CDR2 SMNVEV (reference sequence).

This clone was observed a few times. CDR3 in DNA: TGTGCCAGTGACAGGGCGAACACCGGGGAGCTGTTTTTT. Translating it yields CASDRANTGELFF. The V and J genes are TRBV6-1 and TRBJ2-2, with 7 bases lining up with TRBD1. CDR1 and CDR2 (germline): MNHNS, SASEGT. The CDR3 runs to 13 residues. V dropped 9 bases and J dropped 0; count of bases not matched to a gene: 1.

This clone was picked up one time. The chain carries TRBV10-1 and TRBJ1-1; tentatively, D is TRBD1 (6 bases). This CDR3 spans 13 amino acids. Germline V gene sequence: CDR1 WNHNN, CDR2 SYGVQD (reference sequence). V lost 3 bases to trimming and J lost 6 bases, with 11 bases between them. The CDR3 DNA sequence: TGCGCCAGCAGTGAAGCAGGGGTCGCTGAAGCTTTCTTT. Translated: CASSEAGVAEAFF.

This clone has just a few counts. V and J are TRBV20-1 and TRBJ2-3, with D tentatively TRBD2 (5 bases). V was cut by 5 bases and J by 7 bases, with 10 bases left in between. Germline-derived CDR1 and CDR2 are DFQATT and SNEGSKA (reference sequence). The CDR3 has 11 amino acids. CDR3 bases: TGCAGTGCTCCTCGGGAATATACGCAGTATTTT. Encoded protein: CSAPREYTQYF.

This clone was recorded a few times. This chain connects TRBV2 to TRBJ2-7, with D perhaps matching TRBD2 (6 bases). The CDR3 is 14 residues long. V was cut by 7 bases and J by 9 bases, with 22 bases left in between. Germline V gene data show CDR1 as SNHLY and CDR2 as FYNNEI. The CDR3 DNA sequence: TGTGCCAGCACCACTAGGACACGGCCGGAGGGGCAGTACTTC. Translating it yields CASTTRTRPEGQYF.

This chain connects TRBV7-9 to TRBJ2-5; 7 bases map to TRBD1. CDR3 length equals 13 residues. With V trimmed by 4 bases and J by 2 bases, 1 base remained unmatched. In germline, CDR1 is SEHNR, CDR2 FQNEAQ (reference sequence). Here the CDR3 reads CASSSGQQETQYF. DNA of the CDR3: TGTGCCAGCAGCTCGGGACAGCAAGAGACCCAGTACTTC.

The chain joins TRBV9 to TRBJ2-6; 8 bases are shared with TRBD2. Losses at the gene ends were 0 bases for V and 3 bases for J; bases not matched to a gene: 14. This CDR3 has 20 residues. Germline lookup yields CDR1 SGDLS and CDR2 YYNGEE. The CDR3 loop is CASSVGIVGREGNGANVLTF. CDR3 bases: TGTGCCAGCAGCGTAGGCATCGTGGGTCGGGAGGGGAATGGGGCCAACGTCCTGACTTTC.

This clone turned up a few times. The gene calls are TRBV9 and TRBJ2-7; D may be TRBD1 (5 bases). Trimming cost V 0 bases and J 3 bases, with 13 bases left between them. Germline V gene lookup returns CDR1 SGDLS and CDR2 YYNGEE. The CDR3 length is 15 residues. The CDR3 is CASSVGGQTSYEQYF. CDR3 nucleotide sequence: TGTGCCAGCAGCGTAGGAGGACAAACCAGCTACGAGCAGTACTTC.

In its sample, this clone was seen a few times. The sample carries other DNA sequences with the same CDR3. J is TRBJ2-6 and V is TRBV7-3; 7 bases agree with TRBD1. J gave up 1 base and V 5 bases, and 2 bases lay outside the gene matches. This CDR3 has 15 residues. CDR1 is SGHTA, CDR2 FQGTGA, per germline. The CDR3: CASSAQGSGANVLTF. The DNA for the CDR3 is TGTGCCAGCAGCGCACAGGGGTCTGGGGCCAACGTCCTGACTTTC.

The chain recombines TRBV2 with TRBJ2-3; D ambiguous. Germline V lookup: CDR1 SNHLY, CDR2 FYNNEI. This CDR3 comprises 14 residues. Trimming took 3 bases from V and 6 from J, leaving 13 bases between them. CDR3 nucleotides: TGTGCCAGCAGTGATTCAACACCTCAGGATACGCAGTATTTT. Protein sequence: CASSDSTPQDTQYF.

This chain connects TRBV5-4 to TRBJ2-7; 11 bases match TRBD2. The germline gives CDR1 SGHNT, CDR2 YYREEE (reference sequence). The CDR3 sequence is 15 residues long. V was clipped by 4 bases and J by 2 bases; unmatched bases: 5. This CDR3 reads CASSRPTSGAYEQYF. CDR3 coding DNA: TGTGCCAGCAGCCGACCGACTAGCGGGGCCTACGAGCAGTACTTC.

This chain uses TRBV7-2 with TRBJ2-3, with a possible D match to TRBD2 (6 bases). This CDR3 has 15 residues. CDR1 is SGHTA, CDR2 FQGNSA, per germline. V was shortened by 6 bases and J by 0 bases, with 13 bases between the two germline ends. The CDR3 here is CASRESSASTDTQYF. CDR3 coding DNA: TGTGCCAGCAGGGAGTCTAGCGCTAGCACAGATACGCAGTATTTT.

The V call is TRBV5-1, the J call TRBJ2-3; a weak D match, TRBD1 (6 bases). The V and J ends lost 0 bases and 11 bases respectively, with 10 bases between them. CDR1 and CDR2 from the germline V gene are SGHRS and YFSETQ. The CDR3 totals 12 residues. The CDR3 protein is CASSLDRDGQYF. CDR3 bases: TGCGCCAGCAGCTTGGACAGGGATGGGCAGTATTTT.

This sequence joins TRBV5-6 and TRBJ2-5, with D perhaps matching TRBD1 (6 bases). In germline, CDR1 is SGHDT, CDR2 YYEEEE. The CDR3 runs 14 residues. The V gene lost 4 bases and the J gene lost 5 bases, with 15 bases spanning the gap. CDR3 sequence: CASSGVGARETQYF. The CDR3 region has the DNA TGTGCCAGCAGCGGAGTGGGGGCGAGGGAGACCCAGTACTTC.

J is TRBJ1-5 and V is TRBV4-1; 10 nucleotides align to TRBD1. The CDR3 has 16 residues. The V and J ends lost 3 bases and 5 bases, in that order; junction bases with no gene match: 7. Germline CDR1 MGHRA, CDR2 YSYEKL. The CDR3 region has the DNA TGCGCCAGCAGCCAGCCGGGACAGGGGTCCCATCAGCCCCAGCATTTT. Translated: CASSQPGQGSHQPQHF.